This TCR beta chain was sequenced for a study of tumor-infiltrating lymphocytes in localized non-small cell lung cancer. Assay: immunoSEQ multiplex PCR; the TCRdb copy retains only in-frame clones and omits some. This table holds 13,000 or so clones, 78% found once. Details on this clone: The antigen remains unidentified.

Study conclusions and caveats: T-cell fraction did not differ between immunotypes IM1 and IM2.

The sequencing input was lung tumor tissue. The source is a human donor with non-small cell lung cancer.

This CDR3 is CATSRDKGGTRGEQFF. The CDR3 DNA is TGTGCCACCAGCAGAGATAAGGGGGGGACACGCGGTGAGCAGTTCTTC. The chain recombines TRBV15 with TRBJ2-1; the D gene is possibly TRBD2 (7 bases). Germline lookup yields CDR1 LNHNV and CDR2 YYDKDF (reference sequence). There are 16 residues in the CDR3. Trimming took 0 bases from V and 9 from J, leaving 18 bases between them.